A selection of T cell receptor beta chains follows, all from one sample in a study of shared clonotypes between healthy human individuals. Method: immunoSEQ multiplex PCR; TCRdb's copy keeps in-frame clones and lacks some. The sample lists 2.5 million or so clones; roughly 92% were seen once. Sequences were obtained from naive CD4+ T cells sorted from blood. These TCRs come from a man aged 18 to 29 in good health. Each CDR3 is given with its conserved first and last residue. Each record gives: J gene, V gene, D gene, clone size, CDR3 DNA, CDR3 protein. The D gene is left open where the match is weak. The size entry is marked missing in some rows and otherwise reads once, few, many or a size class.

>TRBJ1-6|TRBV6-1|.|.
TGTGCCACCGCCGGGACCCCTAATTCACCCCTCCACTTT
CATAGTPNSPLHF
>TRBJ2-5|TRBV10-3|.|.
TGTGCCATCGGACCATGGCTGGGAGAGACCCAGTACTTC
CAIGPWLGETQYF
>TRBJ1-1|TRBV2|TRBD1|.
TGTGCCAGCAGTCCGGGACAGGGGAACACTGAAGCTTTCTTT
CASSPGQGNTEAFF
>TRBJ2-3|TRBV11-3|.|.
TGTGCCAGCAGCGGCGGAGTCCTGAGCACAGATACGCAGTATTTT
CASSGGVLSTDTQYF
>TRBJ2-2|TRBV29-1|TRBD1|.
TGCAGCGTTCCTAGACCGGGACAGGGGTCCGGGGAGCTGTTTTTT
CSVPRPGQGSGELFF
>TRBJ2-3|TRBV10-3|.|.
TGTGCCATCAGTGAGTGGGAAAGGGGCCCAGATACGCAGTATTTT
CAISEWERGPDTQYF
>TRBJ2-5|TRBV11-2|.|.
TGTGCCAGCAGCTTGGGACAAAAAGACGGAGAGACCCAGTACTTC
CASSLGQKDGETQYF
>TRBJ1-2|TRBV28|TRBD1|.
TGTGCCAGCAGTTCCCTCTTCAAGGGACAGGCAAAGGGCTACACCTTC
CASSSLFKGQAKGYTF
>TRBJ2-2|TRBV7-9|.|.
TGTGCCAGCAGCTTCCCGGACCAAACTTGGGGGGAGCTGTTTTTT
CASSFPDQTWGELFF
>TRBJ2-1|TRBV11-2|TRBD2|.
TGTGCCAGCAGCTCCAGCGGGAGGTACTACAATGAGCAGTTCTTC
CASSSSGRYYNEQFF
>TRBJ2-1|TRBV9|.|.
TGTGCCAGCAGCGCGAAGACTTACGATGAGCAGTTCTTC
CASSAKTYDEQFF
>TRBJ2-3|TRBV2|.|.
TGTGCCAGCAGTGAAGAGGCCCGGGACTCCACAGATACGCAGTATTTT
CASSEEARDSTDTQYF
>TRBJ1-6|TRBV11-2|.|.
TGTGCCAGCAGCTTAGATCGCGGGAGCTCCTATAATTCACCCCTCCACTTT
CASSLDRGSSYNSPLHF
>TRBJ1-1|TRBV11-2|.|.
TGTGCCAGCAGCTTCAGGTATGGCTGGGAGGGCGCTGAAGCTTTCTTT
CASSFRYGWEGAEAFF
>TRBJ2-1|TRBV5-4|TRBD2|many
TGTGCCAGCAGCCTGATAGCGGGAGGGCCCCTATACAATGAGCAGTTCTTC
CASSLIAGGPLYNEQFF
>TRBJ2-5|TRBV14|.|.
TGTGCCAGCAGCCAGACGGGGATAGGGGAAGAGACCCAGTACTTC
CASSQTGIGEETQYF
>TRBJ2-7|TRBV7-2|TRBD1|once
TGTGCCAGCAGCCTGGGACAGGGTGGCTACGAGCAGTACTTC
CASSLGQGGYEQYF
>TRBJ2-1|TRBV7-3|.|once
TGTGCCAGCAGTCTTCAGGGGAAGGGCAATGAGCAGTTCTTC
CASSLQGKGNEQFF
>TRBJ1-1|TRBV19|TRBD1|once
TGTGCCAGTAGTGACACAGGGGGCGTTGGAAACACTGAAGCTTTCTTT
CASSDTGGVGNTEAFF
>TRBJ1-4|TRBV6-1|.|.
TGTGCCAGCAGTGAAGTAAGAGGGCAGGGGTCTAATGAAAAACTGTTTTTT
CASSEVRGQGSNEKLFF
>TRBJ2-3|TRBV11-2|.|.
TGTGCCAGCAGCTTAGATCTAGGCACCTTTAGCACAGATACGCAGTATTTT
CASSLDLGTFSTDTQYF
>TRBJ2-2|TRBV10-2|.|.
TGCGCCAGCAAGCTGGACAGTAACACCGGGGAGCTGTTTTTT
CASKLDSNTGELFF
>TRBJ2-2|TRBV10-2|TRBD2|.
TGCGCCAGCAGTGATTCCCAGCGGGGAGGGGAGCTGTTTTTT
CASSDSQRGGELFF
>TRBJ1-1|TRBV11-2|.|.
TGTGCCAGCAGCTTAAACGGGGACCCCTCTCTTAACACTGAAGCTTTCTTT
CASSLNGDPSLNTEAFF
>TRBJ2-1|TRBV5-1|.|.
TGCGCCAGCAGCCCCAGAACCGGACAGTTGTATGAGCAGTTCTTC
CASSPRTGQLYEQFF
>TRBJ2-2|TRBV4-1|.|.
TGCGCCAGCAGCCAAGCTCCCATCGCCGGGGAGCTGTTTTTT
CASSQAPIAGELFF
>TRBJ2-7|TRBV4-1|.|.
TGCGCCAGCAGCCAGCCTGGACAGACCTACGAGCAGTACTTC
CASSQPGQTYEQYF
>TRBJ2-7|TRBV27|.|.
TGTGCCAGCAGTTTTTCAGGGTACGACTACGAGCAGTACTTC
CASSFSGYDYEQYF
>TRBJ2-7|TRBV20-1|.|.
TGCAGTGCTCCGACTAGTTCCGAGCAGTACTTC
CSAPTSSEQYF
>TRBJ2-5|TRBV7-9|TRBD1|.
TGTGCCAGCAGCACGCGACTTGGACAGGGGGGGCAAGAGACCCAGTACTTC
CASSTRLGQGGQETQYF
>TRBJ2-5|TRBV5-1|.|.
TGCGCCAGCAGCTTGGGGGTCAGTCAAGAGACCCAGTACTTC
CASSLGVSQETQYF
>TRBJ1-3|TRBV2|TRBD1|.
TGTGCCAGCAGTGTTGGACAGGGGTCTGGAAACACCATATATTTT
CASSVGQGSGNTIYF
>TRBJ2-3|TRBV6-1|.|once
TGTGCCACCGGGATGGGACTGAGCACAGATACGCAGTATTTT
CATGMGLSTDTQYF
>TRBJ2-3|TRBV2|TRBD2|.
TGTGCCAGCAGTTTTGCGGGGGGGGAAATTAGCACAGATACGCAGTATTTT
CASSFAGGEISTDTQYF
>TRBJ1-4|TRBV9|.|few
TGTGCCAGCAGCCTCAGGGTTTCGGCTAATGAAAAACTGTTTTTT
CASSLRVSANEKLFF
>TRBJ1-2|TRBV7-6|TRBD1|.
TGTGCCAGCAGCCCACAACAGGGGGGGCAAATTGATGGCTACACCTTC
CASSPQQGGQIDGYTF
>TRBJ2-1|TRBV10-1|TRBD1|few
TGCGCCAGCAGTGATGTCACAGGGGGAGCGAAGCAGTTCTTC
CASSDVTGGAKQFF
>TRBJ2-1|TRBV5-1|.|.
TGCGCCAGCAGCTTGGGAGAAGTATACAATGAGCAGTTCTTC
CASSLGEVYNEQFF
>TRBJ2-1|TRBV10-3|TRBD2|.
TGTGCCATCAGTGACAGCGGGGGGTCCTACAATGAGCAGTTCTTC
CAISDSGGSYNEQFF
>TRBJ1-2|TRBV4-1|.|.
TGCGCCAGCAGCCAAGAAAGGGGGGGGGCCTATGGCTACACCTTC
CASSQERGGAYGYTF
>TRBJ2-2|TRBV5-1|.|.
TGCGCCAGCAGCCCGAGGGTCCAAGGAAGGACCGGGGAGCTGTTTTTT
CASSPRVQGRTGELFF
>TRBJ2-7|TRBV9|TRBD1|.
TGTGCCAGCAGCGTAGGTAGAGGGCAGGGGGCTCGCGAGCAGTACTTC
CASSVGRGQGAREQYF
>TRBJ2-7|TRBV5-4|.|.
TGTGCCAGCAGCCGGCCGGGACGGCAGCAAGAATACGAGCAGTACTTC
CASSRPGRQQEYEQYF
>TRBJ2-7|TRBV6-5|.|.
TGTGCCAGCAGCCGTACTGGCGGGAAATATTACGAGCAGTACTTC
CASSRTGGKYYEQYF
>TRBJ2-6|TRBV5-1|.|.
TGCGCCAGCAGCACGGAGGTGGGCGCAGGGGACGTCCTGACTTTC
CASSTEVGAGDVLTF
>TRBJ1-2|TRBV6-5|.|.
TGTGCCAGCAGTTACACCTCAGGGACTAACTATGGCTACACCTTC
CASSYTSGTNYGYTF
>TRBJ1-1|TRBV30|.|.
TGTGCCTGGATGGAGATTGCGAACACTGAAGCTTTCTTT
CAWMEIANTEAFF
>TRBJ1-2|TRBV6-1|.|once
TGTGCCTGCAGGCTTGGACGGGACTATGGCTACACCTTC
CACRLGRDYGYTF
>TRBJ2-3|TRBV5-1|.|.
TGCGCCAGCAGCTTGAGGTCAGAGATAGATACGCAGTATTTT
CASSLRSEIDTQYF
>TRBJ1-2|TRBV4-1|.|.
TGCGCCAGCAGCCAAGATGCCAGGAATGACTATGGCTACACCTTC
CASSQDARNDYGYTF
>TRBJ2-4|TRBV5-8|TRBD2|.
TGTGCCAGCAGCTCAGGACTAGCGGGGGGCCTAGCCAAAAACATTCAGTACTTC
CASSSGLAGGLAKNIQYF
>TRBJ1-4|TRBV12-5|TRBD1|.
TGTGCTAGTGGTTCTACAGGGGGCAGTAGGGAAAAACTGTTTTTT
CASGSTGGSREKLFF
>TRBJ2-1|TRBV7-9|.|.
TGTGCCAGCAGCAATAGCATCGGCCGGGTCAATGAGCAGTTCTTC
CASSNSIGRVNEQFF
>TRBJ1-4|TRBV9|.|.
TGTGCCAGCAGCGTAGATGTGGGGGATACTAATGAAAAACTGTTTTTT
CASSVDVGDTNEKLFF
>TRBJ2-5|TRBV2|TRBD1|.
TGTGCCAGCAGTGGTCAGGGACAGGGGTTGAAGACCCAGTACTTC
CASSGQGQGLKTQYF
>TRBJ2-1|TRBV10-1|.|once
TGCGCCAGCAGTGCTAGACAGAGGGATGAGCAGTTCTTC
CASSARQRDEQFF
>TRBJ1-1|TRBV5-4|.|.
TGTGCCAGCAGGCGGCAATCAGGGGAGGGCACTGAAGCTTTCTTT
CASRRQSGEGTEAFF
>TRBJ1-2|TRBV6-1|.|few
TGTGCCAGCAGTGCGTATGGCTACACCTTC
CASSAYGYTF
>TRBJ2-7|TRBV19|.|.
TGTGCCAGTAGTATCCGAGGGGGGACCTACGAGCAGTACTTC
CASSIRGGTYEQYF
>TRBJ2-5|TRBV6-1|TRBD1|.
TGTGCCAGCAGTGAAGCCCCGGACAGGCCTGAGACCCAGTACTTC
CASSEAPDRPETQYF